These 3 T cell receptor beta chains were sequenced from one sample in a study of shared clonotypes between healthy human individuals (dated by TCRdb to about 2020). Libraries were constructed by the immunoSEQ multiplex PCR assay. Not all clones reach the TCRdb copy of this immuneACCESS table, which keeps in-frame sequences only. Checked studies attribute under half of the gap to unresolved V genes and leave the rest unexplained. The sample table holds roughly 2.5 million clones, of which around nine tenths were seen once. The top ten clones comprise roughly 0.14% of the sample. Sequencing input: naive CD4+ T cells sorted from blood. This specimen's cell subset or site label, interpreted: CD45RA+ positively selected. These receptor sequences come from a man younger than 35 in good health.

V usage is TRBV28 and J usage is TRBJ2-3; D possibly corresponds to TRBD1 (6 bases). V shed 2 bases and J shed 4 bases, with 7 bases lying between them. There are 13 residues in the CDR3. CDR1 and CDR2 from the germline V gene are MDHEN and SYDVKM. As DNA, the CDR3 is TGTGCCAGCAGTTTACCAGGGGCAGATACGCAGTATTTT. Residues: CASSLPGADTQYF.

This rearrangement joins TRBV6-5 to TRBJ2-2, with D unresolved. CDR3 length: 16 amino acids. Germline V gene sequence: CDR1 MNHEY, CDR2 SVGAGI. V lost 0 bases and J lost 5, with 13 bases in between. CDR3 in DNA: TGTGCCAGCAGTTACTCGCCCCCAGTGGGGACCGGGGAGCTGTTTTTT. This sequence encodes CASSYSPPVGTGELFF.

The gene calls are TRBV9 and TRBJ1-2; D possibly corresponds to TRBD1 (5 bases). The CDR3 extends over 13 amino acids. V was pared by 3 bases and J by 4 bases, with 10 bases between. Germline V lookup: CDR1 SGDLS, CDR2 YYNGEE. CDR3 in DNA: TGTGCCAGCAGCGCAGGGTTTGGCTATGGCTACACCTTC. Its translation is CASSAGFGYGYTF. Together with reference TRBV9 and TRBJ1-2, the CDR3 gives the full variable domain: DSGVTQTPKHLITATGQRVTLRCSPRSGDLSVYWYQQSLDQGLQFLIQYYNGEERAKGNILERFSAQQFPDLHSELNLSSLELGDSALYFCASSAGFGYGYTFGSGTRLTVV.